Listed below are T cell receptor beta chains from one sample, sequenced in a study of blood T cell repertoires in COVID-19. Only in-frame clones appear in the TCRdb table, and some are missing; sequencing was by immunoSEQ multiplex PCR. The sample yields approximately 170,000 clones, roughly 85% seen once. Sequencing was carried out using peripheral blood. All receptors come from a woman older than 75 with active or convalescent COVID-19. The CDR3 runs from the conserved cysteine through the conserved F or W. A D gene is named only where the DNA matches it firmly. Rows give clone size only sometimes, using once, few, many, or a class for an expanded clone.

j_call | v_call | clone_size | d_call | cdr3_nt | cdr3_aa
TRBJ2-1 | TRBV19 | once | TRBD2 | TGTGCCAGTAGTACGACAAAAAGCGGGAAGCAGTTCTTC | CASSTTKSGKQFF
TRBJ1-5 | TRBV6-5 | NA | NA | TGTGCCAGCAGCGGTGCGGGGTTCGGGTTGCCGACCCAGCATTTT | CASSGAGFGLPTQHF
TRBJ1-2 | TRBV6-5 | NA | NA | TGTGCCAGCAGTTACGGCAACTATGGCTACACCTTC | CASSYGNYGYTF
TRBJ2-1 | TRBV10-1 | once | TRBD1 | TGCGCCAGCAGTGATACGGGACAGGGTATCTACAATGAGCAGTTCTTC | CASSDTGQGIYNEQFF
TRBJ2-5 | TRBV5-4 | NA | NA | TGTGCCAGCAGCTCCAAAACAGCCGAAGAGACCCAGTACTTC | CASSSKTAEETQYF
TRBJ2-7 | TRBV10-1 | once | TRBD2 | TGCGCCAGCAGTGAGTCGGGGACTAGCGGTTACGAGCAGTACTTC | CASSESGTSGYEQYF
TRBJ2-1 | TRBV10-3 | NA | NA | TGTGCCATCAGTTCACAGGGTTATGAGCAGTTCTTC | CAISSQGYEQFF
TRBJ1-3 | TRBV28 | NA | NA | TGTGCCAGCAGGAACTTAGAGGGCTCTGGAAACACCATATATTTT | CASRNLEGSGNTIYF
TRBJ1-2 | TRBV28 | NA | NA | TGTGCCAGCAGTTCCGGACAGCTTGGCTACACCTTC | CASSSGQLGYTF
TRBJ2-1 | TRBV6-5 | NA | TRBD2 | TGTGCCAGCAGCTTAGCGGGAGAGGCGAATGAGCAGTTCTTC | CASSLAGEANEQFF
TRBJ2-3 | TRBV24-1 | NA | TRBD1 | TGTGCCACCAGTGAACCCCTAGGACAGGACCCTTCTTTGAGCACAGATACGCAGTATTTT | CATSEPLGQDPSLSTDTQYF
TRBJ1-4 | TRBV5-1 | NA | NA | TGCGCCAGCAGCTTGAGCATTCGGGTTCGGGGACTTAATGAAAAACTGTTTTTT | CASSLSIRVRGLNEKLFF
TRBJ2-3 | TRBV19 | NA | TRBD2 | TGTGCCAGTAGTATGATGTTAGCGGGAGGAATAGATACGCAGTATTTT | CASSMMLAGGIDTQYF
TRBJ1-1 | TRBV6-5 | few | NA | TGTGCCAGCAGTTACTCGTATTACGGGGGGAGGGAAACTTTCTTT | CASSYSYYGGRETFF
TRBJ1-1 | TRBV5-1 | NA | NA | TGCGCCAGCAGCTTGGACCTGCGGGAGAACACTGAAGCTTTCTTT | CASSLDLRENTEAFF
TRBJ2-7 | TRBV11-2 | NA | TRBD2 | TGTGCCAGCAGGAACGGGACTACCAAGCAGTACTTC | CASRNGTTKQYF
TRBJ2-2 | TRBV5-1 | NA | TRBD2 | TGCGCCAGCAGCCCTACCCCCAGCGGGAGGAGCACCGGGGAGCTGTTTTTT | CASSPTPSGRSTGELFF
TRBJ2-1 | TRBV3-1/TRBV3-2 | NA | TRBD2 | TGTGCCAGCAGCCAAGAGTCTGTTAGACTAGCGGGAGGGCCAGATGAGCAGTTCTTC | CASSQESVRLAGGPDEQFF
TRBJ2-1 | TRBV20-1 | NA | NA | TGCAGTGGTACCCCTAGGCATGAGCAGTTCTTC | CSGTPRHEQFF
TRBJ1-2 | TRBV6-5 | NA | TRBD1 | TGTGCCAGCAGTTACCCAGGGGGACATGGCTACACCTTC | CASSYPGGHGYTF
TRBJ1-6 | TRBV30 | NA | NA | TGTGCCTGGCGGGTCGGGGGTCTTAATTCACCCCTCCACTTT | CAWRVGGLNSPLHF
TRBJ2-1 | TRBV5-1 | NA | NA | TGCGCCAGCAGCTCCCAGCGGGCAGCCTACAATGAGCAGTTCTTC | CASSSQRAAYNEQFF
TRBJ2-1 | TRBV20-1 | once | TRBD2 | TGCAGTGCTAGTTTGGCGGGAGGACACAATGAGCAGTTCTTC | CSASLAGGHNEQFF
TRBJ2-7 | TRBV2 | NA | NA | TGTGCCAGCAGTGAAAGTGGAAGAGGGCGGGACTTC | CASSESGRGRDF
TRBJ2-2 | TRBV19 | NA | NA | TGTGCCAGTAGTAGGGGGCAGGGCCGCACCGGGGAGCTGTTTTTT | CASSRGQGRTGELFF
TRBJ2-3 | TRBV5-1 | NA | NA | TGCGCCAGCAGCTCCCCAACAAGCACAGATACGCAGTATTTT | CASSSPTSTDTQYF
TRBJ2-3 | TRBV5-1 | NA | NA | TGCGCCAGCAGCCAAGACTCGACCCCCACAGATACGCAGTATTTT | CASSQDSTPTDTQYF
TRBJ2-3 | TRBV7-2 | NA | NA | TGTGCCAGCAGCGTCGGAGGGGATAGCACAGATACGCAGTATTTT | CASSVGGDSTDTQYF
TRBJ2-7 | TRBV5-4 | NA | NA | TGTGCCAGCAGCTTGGATGGTGGAGGTACCTACGAGCAGTACTTC | CASSLDGGGTYEQYF
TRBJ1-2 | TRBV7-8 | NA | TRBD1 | TGTGCCAGCAGCCGTACAGGGGGCTATGGCTACACCTTC | CASSRTGGYGYTF
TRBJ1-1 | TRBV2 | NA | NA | TGTGCCAGCAGTGCGCAGGGTCGAACTGAAGCTTTCTTT | CASSAQGRTEAFF
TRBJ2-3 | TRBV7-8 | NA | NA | TGTGCCAGCAACCTTGGAGGGAGAGCCCGGGATACGCAGTATTTT | CASNLGGRARDTQYF
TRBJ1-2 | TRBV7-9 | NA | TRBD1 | TGTGCCAGCAGCTTAGGAGTTCCGGGACAGGACTATGGCTACACCTTC | CASSLGVPGQDYGYTF
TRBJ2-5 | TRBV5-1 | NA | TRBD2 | TGCGCCAGTCGGGATAGCGGGAGGGGAGAGACCCAGTACTTC | CASRDSGRGETQYF
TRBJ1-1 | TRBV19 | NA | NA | TGTGCCAGTAGTATAATGGCAGGGAACACTGAAGCTTTCTTT | CASSIMAGNTEAFF
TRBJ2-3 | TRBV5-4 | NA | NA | TGTGCCACTCGGGCAGGGTTTACTAGCACAGATACGCAGTATTTT | CATRAGFTSTDTQYF